What follows is one T cell receptor (beta chain) and its context. V lost 3 bases to trimming and J lost 4 bases; unmatched junction nucleotides: 17. Germline V gene sequence: CDR1 MNHNS, CDR2 SASEGT. The CDR3 has 19 amino acids. This record comes from a study of blood T cell repertoires in COVID-19. Study context: Sample material is recorded as cDNA or gDNA derived from T cells, B-cell-depleted T cells, or PBMCs.

Assay used: immunoSEQ multiplex PCR; TCRdb lists only in-frame clones, some missing. The sample contains fewer than 350,000 clones, around 90% of which appear only once. The sequenced material came from PBMCs or T cells enriched from blood (not recorded which). The chain combines TRBV6-1 with TRBJ1-1; 10 bases match TRBD1. The clonotype was recovered from a woman aged 30 to 39 who had recovered from COVID-19. CDR3 protein: CASSDFPLRDRGRSTEAFF. The CDR3, as DNA: TGTGCCAGCAGTGATTTCCCCCTCCGGGACAGGGGAAGGAGCACTGAAGCTTTCTTT.